Sequencing of this TCR beta chain was carried out in a study of regulatory T cells in long-lasting Graves disease. Arm-PCR of CDR3 regions and iRepertoire HTBI primers were used to build TCR beta libraries. In the original processing: The samples yielded 62 TRBV and around 15 TRBJ segments. TCRdb independently ran MiXCR on the multiplex PCR reads; one entry per CDR3 protein. V and J calls and clone size were set by TCRdb, not the authors. The profile shows a few hundred thousand distinct CDR3 sequences, 20% to 30% of them singletons. The sample's time point: persistent/refractory GD, antithyroid drugs over 5 years with positive TRAb. The authors made the TCR library using RNA they extracted from PBMCs. In germline, CDR1 is LGHNA, CDR2 YSLEER. The V and J ends lost 0 bases and 3 bases, in that order; junction bases with no gene match: 6. This CDR3 comprises 17 residues.

The sequence came from a female donor with Graves disease. Sequenced here: peripheral blood mononuclear cells (PBMCs), sampled when the disease was refractory, from a patient treated with antithyroid drugs. This chain uses TRBV4-3 with TRBJ2-7; TRBD2 matches at 12 bases. The CDR3 is CASSQETRLAGDYEQYF. In nucleotides, the CDR3 is TGCGCCAGCAGCCAAGAGACCCGACTAGCGGGGGACTACGAGCAGTACTTC.